This entry lists 18 T cell receptor beta chains sequenced from one sample in a study of blood T cell repertoires in COVID-19. Using immunoSEQ multiplex PCR, the repertoire was profiled, and TCRdb retains in-frame clones only, with some absent. The table lists approximately 330,000 clones, nearly 90% of them singletons. Sequenced sample: peripheral blood. The source is a woman between 40 and 50 years old with COVID-19, enrolled during active disease.

This clone was seen only once. The chain has TRBV24-1 and TRBJ2-2, with a tentative D call TRBD1 (6 bases). The germline gives CDR1 KGHDR, CDR2 SFDVKD. Deletions cut 2 bases from V and 4 bases from J, with 10 bases between. The CDR3 loop spans 15 amino acids. CDR3 in amino acids: CATSDWQGLTGELFF. CDR3 in DNA: TGTGCCACCAGTGATTGGCAGGGGCTCACCGGGGAGCTGTTTTTT.

The chain carries TRBV6-5 and TRBJ2-7; 7 bases are shared with TRBD2. Losses at the gene ends were 8 bases for V and 3 bases for J; bases not matched to a gene: 4. CDR1 is MNHEY and CDR2 is SVGAGI in the germline V gene. The CDR3 has 12 amino acids. Written as DNA, the CDR3 is TGTGCCAGCCGGGACTACAACTACGAGCAGTACTTC. This encodes CASRDYNYEQYF.

The J gene is TRBJ1-4, the V gene TRBV7-2; D gene uncertain. Germline lookup yields CDR1 SGHTA and CDR2 FQGNSA. Trimming cost V 1 base and J 3 bases, with 15 bases left between them. The CDR3 runs to 17 residues. The CDR3: CASSLVGRQAPNEKLFF. CDR3 DNA sequence: TGTGCCAGCAGCTTAGTGGGCCGCCAGGCCCCTAATGAAAAACTGTTTTTT.

The rearrangement links TRBV6-5 to TRBJ2-7; D is possibly TRBD1 (5 bases). Germline values: CDR1 MNHEY, CDR2 SVGAGI. V lost 7 bases to trimming and J lost 1 base, with 11 bases between them. The CDR3 spans 13 residues. CDR3 amino acids: CASNRQMSYEQYF. The CDR3, as DNA: TGTGCCAGCAACAGGCAGATGTCCTACGAGCAGTACTTC.

The chain combines TRBV14 with TRBJ1-3, with a tentative D call TRBD1 (6 bases). V was cut by 3 bases and J by 0 bases, with 12 bases left in between. Germline lookup yields CDR1 SGHDN and CDR2 FVKESK. This CDR3 region has 16 residues. The CDR3 is CASSQLQGSSGNTIYF. The CDR3 DNA is TGTGCCAGCAGCCAGCTCCAGGGGTCCTCTGGAAACACCATATATTTT. Supplemented by reference TRBV14 and TRBJ1-3, the full variable domain reads EAGVTQFPSHSVIEKGQTVTLRCDPISGHDNLYWYRRVMGKEIKFLLHFVKESKQDESGMPNNRFLAERTGGTYSTLKVQPAELEDSGVYFCASSQLQGSSGNTIYFGEGSWLTVV.

The chain carries TRBV24-1 and TRBJ2-7; D gene uncertain. This CDR3 has 13 residues. V gave up 5 bases and J gave up 2 bases, with 9 bases separating them. Germline lookup yields CDR1 KGHDR and CDR2 SFDVKD. In DNA, the CDR3 is TGTGCCACCAGTGCCGCAGGAACCTACGAGCAGTACTTC. This gives the protein CATSAAGTYEQYF.

The rearrangement links TRBV5-4 to TRBJ2-1, with 9 positions matching TRBD2. This CDR3 is built from 18 residues. Trimming at V came to 1 base and at J to 0 bases, leaving 8 bases not matched to a gene. Germline V gives CDR1 SGHNT, CDR2 YYREEE (reference sequence). In nucleotides, the CDR3 is TGTGCCAGCAGCTTGTGGCGGGGGGGCTCAGTCTCCTACAATGAGCAGTTCTTC. This translates into CASSLWRGGSVSYNEQFF.

This chain connects TRBV28 to TRBJ2-7; maybe TRBD2 (7 bases). Germline lookup yields CDR1 MDHEN and CDR2 SYDVKM. Trimming took 5 bases from V and 3 from J, leaving 20 bases between them. The CDR3 loop spans 16 amino acids. In DNA, the CDR3 is TGTGCCAGCAGTGAGGGACCGGGGGGCACGAACTACGAGCAGTACTTC. Encoded protein: CASSEGPGGTNYEQYF. Variable domain in full (rest from reference TRBV28 and TRBJ2-7): DVKVTQSSRYLVKRTGEKVFLECVQDMDHENMFWYRQDPGLGLRLIYFSYDVKMKEKGDIPEGYSVSREKKERFSLILESASTNQTSMYLCASSEGPGGTNYEQYFGPGTRLTVT.

This chain connects TRBV4-3 to TRBJ1-1; D possibly corresponds to TRBD1 (5 bases). The CDR3 sequence is 14 residues long. Per germline, CDR1 LGHNA and CDR2 YSLEER. V lost 1 base to trimming and J lost 5 bases, with 11 bases between them. The CDR3, as DNA: TGCGCCAGCAGCCAAGTTCTGGGGCAAACTGAAGCTTTCTTT. Its translation: CASSQVLGQTEAFF.

The gene calls are TRBV7-2 and TRBJ1-1; 8 nucleotides agree with TRBD1. CDR1 and CDR2 from the germline V gene are SGHTA and FQGNSA. CDR3 length: 13 residues. V trimming: 1 base; J trimming: 12 bases; junction bases outside the gene matches: 7. The CDR3 loop reads CASSLDRGGMTFF. The CDR3, as DNA: TGTGCCAGCAGCTTAGACAGGGGGGGTATGACTTTCTTT.

This clone was seen just once. V gene TRBV4-2 combines with J gene TRBJ1-1; TRBD1 matches at 8 bases. CDR3 length: 15 residues. Unmatched junction bases numbered 5, after V lost 0 bases and J lost 5 bases. The germline V gene encodes CDR1 LGHNA and CDR2 YNFKEQ. DNA for the CDR3: TGTGCCAGCAGCCAAGAAAACAGGGGGGGTACTGAAGCTTTCTTT. Amino acid sequence: CASSQENRGGTEAFF.

The chain employs TRBV27 and TRBJ1-5, with TRBD1 identical over 8 bases. The CDR3 loop spans 17 amino acids. Germline CDR1 is MNHEY and CDR2 is SMNVEV (reference sequence). V shed 0 bases and J 0 bases; nucleotides not matched to a gene: 4. CDR3 in amino acids: CASSLSGTGTSNQPQHF. The CDR3 bases are TGTGCCAGCAGTTTATCCGGGACAGGTACTAGCAATCAGCCCCAGCATTTT.

The DNA of the CDR3 is TGTGCCAGCAGTTACACAAAGTTCTCGGGCACCGGGGAGCTGTTTTTT. Translating gives CASSYTKFSGTGELFF. The rearrangement uses TRBV6-5 and TRBJ2-2, with D uncertain. CDR1 is MNHEY, CDR2 SVGAGI, per germline. The CDR3 contains 16 residues. The V and J ends lost 2 bases and 4 bases respectively, with 14 bases between them.

The rearrangement joins TRBV28 to TRBJ1-2; 7 nucleotides line up with TRBD1. The V gene end was trimmed by 3 bases and the J gene end by 4 bases; junction bases not matched to a gene: 8. Germline V CDR1 and CDR2: MDHEN, SYDVKM. The CDR3 is made up of 15 amino acids. CDR3 residues: CASSFPQGFGYGYTF. The CDR3 region has the DNA TGTGCCAGCAGTTTCCCACAGGGGTTTGGCTATGGCTACACCTTC.

The chain recombines TRBV25-1 with TRBJ2-2, with D uncertain. This CDR3 contains 14 residues. CDR1 is MGHDK and CDR2 is SYGVNS in the germline V gene. Trimming left V 2 bases short and J 3 bases short, with 7 bases between. The CDR3: CASSELLDTGELFF. CDR3 bases: TGTGCCAGCAGTGAACTCCTAGACACCGGGGAGCTGTTTTTT.

This clone was seen only a few times. Other nucleotide sequences in the sample specify the same CDR3. The DNA for the CDR3 is TGTGCCAGCAGTTATCTCTACGAGCAGTACTTC. This gives the protein CASSYLYEQYF. V and J are TRBV6-2 or TRBV6-3 and TRBJ2-7; D remains unclear. Trimming removed 3 bases from V and 3 bases from J, with 3 bases in between. The CDR3 is made up of 11 amino acids. Germline V lookup: CDR1 MNHEY, CDR2 SVGEGT.

This clone is a singleton in its sample. The V call is TRBV24-1, the J call TRBJ2-2, with a possible D match to TRBD1 (6 bases). The ends were cut back, 0 bases at V and 5 bases at J, with 12 bases in the middle. Germline CDR1 is KGHDR and CDR2 is SFDVKD. The CDR3 covers 16 residues. The CDR3 nucleotides read TGTGCCACCAGTGATTTGGGCGGCAGGGGAACCGGGGAGCTGTTTTTT. As protein: CATSDLGGRGTGELFF.

The V gene is TRBV10-2, the J gene TRBJ2-3, with TRBD1 identical over 8 bases. Germline V gene sequence: CDR1 WSHSY, CDR2 SAAADI. V was clipped by 8 bases and J by 0 bases; unmatched bases: 7. CDR3 size: 15 residues. This chain's CDR3 is CASGPRGLSTDTQYF. As DNA, the CDR3 is TGCGCCAGCGGACCCAGGGGGCTAAGCACAGATACGCAGTATTTT.